What follows are 21 T cell receptor beta chains derived from one specimen sequenced in a study of CD8+CD57+ T cells in acquired aplastic anemia. Investigators profiled TCR beta VDJ and CDR3 from genomic DNA template. TCRdb re-called the reads with MiXCR, one entry per CDR3 protein. The table has some 160,000 distinct CDR3 sequences, less than 60% seen once. The authors sequenced patients whose flow cytometry had shown CD8+CD57+ cell expansion. Sequencing was carried out using sorted CD4+, CD8+, or CD8+CD57+ T cells (not recorded which) from PBMCs. All receptors come from a human donor with aplastic anemia.

The chain employs TRBV24-1 and TRBJ2-5, with D possibly matching TRBD1 (6 bases). Trimming stripped 4 bases from V and 5 bases from J, with 13 bases between. CDR3 length: 14 amino acids. The germline CDR1 and CDR2 sequences are KGHDR and SFDVKD. DNA for the CDR3: TGTGCCACCAGTGACCCCACAGGGTTGGAGACCCAGTACTTC. Translating gives CATSDPTGLETQYF.

Only a few counts were recorded for this clonotype. The gene calls are TRBV10-1 and TRBJ1-1; 7 bases map to TRBD1. The CDR3 has 14 amino acids. The ends lost 4 bases at V and 2 bases at J; junction bases unmatched: 4. Germline V lookup: CDR1 WNHNN, CDR2 SYGVQD (reference sequence). The CDR3 protein is CASSGGGGNTEAFF. In nucleotides, the CDR3 is TGCGCCAGCAGTGGTGGAGGGGGCAACACTGAAGCTTTCTTT.

At least ten counts were recorded for this clonotype. The chain carries TRBV4-2 and TRBJ1-4, with D maybe TRBD1 (5 bases). The CDR3 consists of 14 residues. Per the germline V gene, CDR1 is LGHNA and CDR2 is YNFKEQ. The ends were cut back, 1 base at V and 7 bases at J, with 10 bases in the middle. The CDR3, as DNA: TGTGCCAGCAGCCAAGGTGGGGCAGGTGAAAAACTGTTTTTT. This encodes CASSQGGAGEKLFF.

This clonotype was observed at least ten times. J is TRBJ2-3 and V is TRBV20-1; 8 bases match TRBD2. CDR3 length equals 17 residues. CDR1 and CDR2 from the germline V gene are DFQATT and SNEGSKA (reference sequence). Trimming removed 1 base from V and 2 bases from J; junction bases left unmatched: 11. The CDR3 DNA reads TGCAGTGCTAGAGCCCCCGGTGGAGCGGGAGACACAGATACGCAGTATTTT. Translation: CSARAPGGAGDTDTQYF.

Concerning this clonotype itself: One base away lies a much larger clone, so this may be a sequencing read error. The chain employs TRBV5-4 and TRBJ1-2; TRBD1 matches 7 bases. The CDR3 contains 15 residues. The germline CDR1 and CDR2 sequences are SGHNT and YYREEE (reference sequence). CDR3 amino acids: CAGSLAGGQSRNATF. The DNA of the CDR3 is TGTGCCGGCAGCTTGGCCGGGGGACAGTCGAGAAATGCTACCTTC.

The chain links TRBV7-6 to TRBJ1-2; a weak D match, TRBD1 (6 bases). Germline CDR1 SGHVS, CDR2 FNYEAQ. V lost 4 bases, J lost 5 bases, and 11 bases lay in between. The length of the CDR3 is 13 residues. This CDR3 is CASSSGQRYGYTF. In nucleotides, the CDR3 is TGTGCCAGCAGCTCCGGACAGCGTTATGGCTACACCTTC.

A note on this clonotype: A read error may explain this, as a much larger clone is one base away. The chain links TRBV19 to TRBJ2-3; D possibly corresponds to TRBD1 (6 bases). CDR1 is LNHDA, CDR2 SQIVND, per germline (reference sequence). The CDR3 sequence is 18 residues long. CDR3 in DNA: TGTGCCAGTAGTCCCCCTCAACAGGGCCCATTAAACACAGATACGCGGTATTTT. It encodes CASSPPQQGPLNTDTRYF.

The chain combines TRBV2 with TRBJ1-5, with 8 bases that match TRBD1. Germline V gene data show CDR1 as SNHLY and CDR2 as FYNNEI. The CDR3 length is 14 residues. V shed 4 bases and J 11 bases; nucleotides not matched to a gene: 10. The CDR3 nucleotides are TGTGCCAGCAGTGGACGGACAGGGATGGAGACCCAGCATTTT. This gives the protein CASSGRTGMETQHF.

The V and J genes are TRBV6-1 and TRBJ2-7; D not certain. Germline V lookup: CDR1 MNHNS, CDR2 SASEGT. This CDR3 has 13 residues. V gave up 5 bases and J gave up 2 bases, with 10 bases separating them. CDR3 bases: TGTGCCAGCAGTACCGGACCTCCCTACGAGCAGTACTTC. Protein product: CASSTGPPYEQYF.

The gene calls are TRBV30 and TRBJ1-5, with unresolved D. The CDR3 is 12 amino acids. The ends were cut back, 2 bases at V and 6 bases at J, with 8 bases in the middle. Germline V lookup: CDR1 GTSNPN, CDR2 SVGIG (reference sequence). The CDR3 spells CAWSKSLQPQHF. The CDR3 DNA sequence: TGTGCCTGGAGTAAGTCCCTTCAGCCCCAGCATTTT. The full variable domain, completed using reference TRBV30 and TRBJ1-5, is SQTIHQWPATLVQPVGSPLSLECTVEGTSNPNLYWYRQAAGRGLQLLFYSVGIGQISSEVPQNLSASRPQDRQFILSSKKLLLSDSGFYLCAWSKSLQPQHFGDGTRLSIL.

Comment on this clonotype: This may be a read error, as it is one base from a much larger clone. The chain has TRBV5-4 and TRBJ1-2; D is possibly TRBD1 (5 bases). Germline V lookup: CDR1 SGHNT, CDR2 YYREEE (reference sequence). The CDR3 has 14 amino acids. This CDR3 reads CASSYDRENYGCTF. Here the CDR3 DNA reads TGTGCCAGCAGCTACGACAGAGAGAACTATGGCTGCACCTTC.

J is TRBJ2-5 and V is TRBV25-1; D may match TRBD1 or TRBD2 (7 bases each). The germline V and J ends were trimmed by 4 bases and 7 bases, with 16 bases remaining between them. Germline CDR1 and CDR2: MGHDK and SYGVNS. This CDR3 is built from 14 residues. CDR3 nucleotides: TGTGCCAGCAGTGGGCCCGACAGGGAGGGGACCCAGTACTTC. It translates to CASSGPDREGTQYF.

This clonotype was seen a single time. The rearrangement joins TRBV2 to TRBJ1-2; D uncertain. This CDR3 has 13 residues. Trimming removed 5 bases at V and 7 bases at J, with 14 bases between. CDR1 SNHLY and CDR2 FYNNEI come from the germline V gene. The CDR3 nucleotides are TGTGCCAGCAGTAGGACGATAGGCGGTGGCTACACCTTC. It is translated as CASSRTIGGGYTF.

There are many counts of this clonotype. This chain links TRBV7-3 with TRBJ1-1; TRBD1 might be the D (5 bases). V was pared by 5 bases and J by 1 base, with 8 bases between. The CDR3 has 13 amino acids. Germline assignment: CDR1 SGHTA and CDR2 FQGTGA. The CDR3 DNA follows: TGTGCCAGCAGCGCCACAGGGAACACTGAAGCTTTCTTT. Translated: CASSATGNTEAFF.

This clonotype came up many times. The chain is built from TRBV20-1 and TRBJ1-6; perhaps TRBD1 as D (5 bases). Germline CDR1 and CDR2: DFQATT and SNEGSKA (reference sequence). Trimming took 1 base from V and 10 from J, leaving 14 bases between them. This CDR3 spans 14 amino acids. For the CDR3, the DNA is TGCAGTGCTAGAGTATCTGGGGGATCCTCACCCCTCCACTTT. It yields the protein CSARVSGGSSPLHF.

This rearrangement joins TRBV20-1 to TRBJ1-6, with TRBD1 as a possible D gene (6 bases). The V gene's germline CDR1 is DFQATT and CDR2 SNEGSKA (reference sequence). The CDR3 is 16 amino acids. Deletions cut 3 bases from V and 7 bases from J, with 19 bases between. CDR3: CSARDGGSRGNSPLHF. CDR3 DNA: TGCAGTGCTAGGGATGGGGGGAGCAGGGGCAATTCACCCCTCCACTTT.

The chain is built from TRBV2 and TRBJ1-4; D possibly corresponds to TRBD1 (5 bases). The ends were cut back, 6 bases at V and 3 bases at J, with 8 bases in the middle. The germline V gene encodes CDR1 SNHLY and CDR2 FYNNEI. The length of the CDR3 is 13 residues. The CDR3 protein is CASRGQPNEKLFF. The CDR3 DNA sequence: TGTGCCAGCAGGGGGCAGCCTAATGAAAAACTGTTTTTT.

The CDR3 DNA reads TGTGCCACCAGCAGGACAGGAGGTAGCAATCAGCCCCAGCATTTT. Translated: CATSRTGGSNQPQHF. The genes are TRBV15 and TRBJ1-5; possible D gene TRBD1, 6 bases. The CDR3 is 15 amino acids. Germline loops: CDR1 LNHNV, CDR2 YYDKDF (reference sequence). With 3 bases removed from V and 0 bases from J, the gap between germline ends came to 9 bases. Supplemented by reference TRBV15 and TRBJ1-5, the full variable domain reads DAMVIQNPRYQVTQFGKPVTLSCSQTLNHNVMYWYQQKSSQAPKLLFHYYDKDFNNEADTPDNFQSRRPNTSFCFLDIRSPGLGDTAMYLCATSRTGGSNQPQHFGDGTRLSIL.

The gene calls are TRBV20-1 and TRBJ1-1; 8 nucleotides agree with TRBD1. V was clipped by 7 bases and J by 1 base; unmatched bases: 5. CDR1 is DFQATT and CDR2 is SNEGSKA in the germline V gene (reference sequence). The CDR3 totals 13 residues. DNA of the CDR3: TGCAGTGTGAACAGGGGGGAGAACACTGAAGCTTTCTTT. Its protein is CSVNRGENTEAFF.

This clonotype showed up many times. The chain's CDR3 is CASGSIGDSNYGYTF. The CDR3 DNA follows: TGCGCCAGCGGGTCGATCGGGGATTCTAACTATGGCTACACCTTC. The V gene is TRBV5-1, the J gene TRBJ1-2, with D unclear. This CDR3 has 15 residues. The V gene lost 7 bases and the J gene lost 0 bases, with 16 bases spanning the gap. The germline gives CDR1 SGHRS, CDR2 YFSETQ. Using reference TRBV5-1 and TRBJ1-2 for the parts outside the CDR3, the full variable domain is KAGVTQTPRYLIKTRGQQVTLSCSPISGHRSVSWYQQTPGQGLQFLFEYFSETQRNKGNFPGRFSGRQFSNSRSEMNVSTLELGDSALYLCASGSIGDSNYGYTFGSGTRLTVV.

This clonotype was recorded at least ten times. The V and J genes are TRBV24-1 and TRBJ1-2; D call uncertain. Trimming took off 2 bases at V and 5 bases at J, with 11 bases between the two ends. Germline CDR1 reads KGHDR; CDR2 reads SFDVKD. CDR3 length equals 14 residues. The CDR3 sequence is CATSDSSVGYGYTF. CDR3 DNA sequence: TGTGCCACCAGTGATTCCTCTGTCGGTTATGGCTACACCTTC.